This section outlines one TCR beta chain sequence together with its context. This sample was included in a study of T cells in Graves' hyperthyroidism and ophthalmopathy. Uncontrolled infections, other autoimmune diseases, pregnancy or lactation led to exclusion of patients. Thyroid ultrasound, orbital computed tomography, clinical symptoms, and serum thyroxine and TRAb underpinned diagnoses. CDR1 SQVTM and CDR2 ANQGSEA come from the germline V gene. This CDR3 region has 13 residues. J lost 4 bases, V lost 2 bases, and 4 bases had no gene match. There were TCR beta CDR3 regions amplified from RNA transcripts. TCR CDR3 underwent first-round RT-PCR with the HTBI primer set. TCRdb re-analysed the multiplex PCR reads in MiXCR, keeping a single row per CDR3 protein. In the table there are around 440,000 distinct CDR3 sequences, about a sixth of which are singletons.

Source material: blood. V usage is TRBV29-1 and J usage is TRBJ1-2, with 7 bases matching TRBD1. The origin of this receptor is a young woman with Graves' hyperthyroidism. The CDR3 sequence is CSVESTGRYGYTF. CDR3 DNA sequence: TGCAGCGTTGAATCGACAGGGCGCTATGGCTACACCTTC. The full variable domain, in which reference TRBV29-1 and TRBJ1-2 provide the parts outside the CDR3, is SAVISQKPSRDICQRGTSLTIQCQVDSQVTMMFWYRQQPGQSLTLIATANQGSEATYESGFVIDKFPISRPNLTFSTLTVSNMSPEDSSIYLCSVESTGRYGYTFGSGTRLTVV.